Listed below are T cell receptor beta chains from one sample, sequenced in a study of Ad26.COV2.S vaccination and SARS-CoV-2 variants. Libraries were prepared by immunoSEQ multiplex PCR; TCRdb keeps only in-frame clonotypes and omits some of them. Of roughly 380,000 clones in the sample, over 75% were seen once. Sequences were derived from peripheral blood, sampled in a trial of Ad26.COV2.S vaccine versus placebo. These receptors were collected from a person between 18 and 65 years old who received the Ad26.COV2.S COVID-19 vaccine or a placebo. The CDR3 runs from the conserved cysteine through the conserved F or W. Fields, in order: J gene, clone size, V gene, D gene, CDR3 DNA, CDR3 protein. A D gene is named only where the DNA matches it firmly. Only some rows state a clone size, as once, few, many or a class for expanded clones.

>TRBJ2-1|.|TRBV2|.
TGTGCCAGCAGTGAAAGGGTGGATCGAAACAATGAGCAGTTCTTC
CASSERVDRNNEQFF
>TRBJ2-3|once|TRBV18|.
TGTGCCAGCTCACCACCGACTACCCGAAGCACAGATACGCAGTATTTT
CASSPPTTRSTDTQYF
>TRBJ1-5|.|TRBV19|.
TGTGCCAGTAGAGTCAGCAATCAGCCCCAGCATTTT
CASRVSNQPQHF
>TRBJ2-7|.|TRBV9|TRBD1
TGTGCCAGCAGCCTGGACAGGGAGCAGTACTTC
CASSLDREQYF
>TRBJ1-1|.|TRBV6-2/TRBV6-3|.
TGTGCCAGCAGCCAGGACCAGGGCACTGAAGCTTTCTTT
CASSQDQGTEAFF
>TRBJ2-7|.|TRBV9|TRBD1
TGTGCCAGCAGCCATGACAGGGGCCCCCCCTACGAGCAGTACTTC
CASSHDRGPPYEQYF
>TRBJ2-5|.|TRBV11-2|TRBD2
TGTGCCAGCAGTGGGTCCAGGGAGGGGACCCAGTACTTC
CASSGSREGTQYF
>TRBJ2-3|.|TRBV24-1|.
TGTGCCACCCAGGGATCATATGGTACGCAGTATTTT
CATQGSYGTQYF
>TRBJ2-1|.|TRBV6-2/TRBV6-3|.
TGTGCCAGCAGTTACTCGAAGGAAGGCACAGGGGAGGTGAGGGAGCAGTTCTTC
CASSYSKEGTGEVREQFF
>TRBJ2-7|.|TRBV28|.
TGTGCCAGCAGTTTAAGGCTCGGCGGTGCCTACGAGCAGTACTTC
CASSLRLGGAYEQYF
>TRBJ1-5|.|TRBV28|TRBD1
TGTGCCAGCAGTTTGGTGCCGGGACAGCTCAATCAGCCCCAGCATTTT
CASSLVPGQLNQPQHF
>TRBJ1-2|.|TRBV28|TRBD1
TGTGCCAGCAGTTTCGGACAGGCGAGACTCTATGGCTACACCTTC
CASSFGQARLYGYTF
>TRBJ2-2|.|TRBV5-5|.
TGTGCCAGCAGCTTAATGGTGTACTTTAACACCGGGGAGCTGTTTTTT
CASSLMVYFNTGELFF
>TRBJ2-1|.|TRBV10-1|.
TGCGCCAGCAGTGAGTGGAGTAGCGGAAGGAACTCCTACAATGAGCAGTTCTTC
CASSEWSSGRNSYNEQFF
>TRBJ2-5|.|TRBV29-1|.
TGCAGCGTTCGGGCGAGGGAGACCCAGTACTTC
CSVRARETQYF
>TRBJ2-1|.|TRBV28|.
TGTGCCAGCAGGCACTCATCCGCGGGACTCTGGCTCTTC
CASRHSSAGLWLF
>TRBJ1-1|.|TRBV10-2|.
TGCGCCAGCAGCCCCCTGAAGAACGGGGAAGCTTTCTTT
CASSPLKNGEAFF
>TRBJ1-5|.|TRBV6-5|TRBD1
TGTGCCAGCAGTCGGGACAGCAAAAATCAGCCCCAGCATTTT
CASSRDSKNQPQHF
>TRBJ1-2|.|TRBV27|TRBD1
TGTGCCAGCCTAGGAAGGACAGGGAATAACTATGGCTACACCTTC
CASLGRTGNNYGYTF
>TRBJ2-3|.|TRBV11-1|.
TGTGCCAGCAGCCGCACAGATACGCAGTATTTT
CASSRTDTQYF
>TRBJ2-3|.|TRBV5-5|.
TGTGCCAGCAGCCTTGCCTTAGGCACAGATACGCAGTATTTT
CASSLALGTDTQYF
>TRBJ2-3|few|TRBV14|.
TGTGCCAGCAGCCTCTGGGCTACAGATACGCAGTATTTT
CASSLWATDTQYF
>TRBJ2-3|once|TRBV10-2|.
TGCGCCAGCAGCCTCCGACGGGGTGATACGCAGTATTTT
CASSLRRGDTQYF
>TRBJ2-5|.|TRBV15|.
TGTGCCACCAGCAGAGATTGGGGGACCCAGTACTTC
CATSRDWGTQYF
>TRBJ2-7|.|TRBV28|TRBD1
TGTGCCAGCAGCCAAGCGGGGACAGGGGATCCTGGGTACGAGCAGTACTTC
CASSQAGTGDPGYEQYF
>TRBJ2-1|.|TRBV4-3|TRBD1
TGCGCCAGCAGCCAGGGGACAGGGGACAATGAGCAGTTCTTC
CASSQGTGDNEQFF
>TRBJ1-5|once|TRBV6-4|.
TGTGCCAGCCGATTTCAGCCCCAGCATTTT
CASRFQPQHF
>TRBJ1-4|.|TRBV4-1|.
TGCGCCAGCAGCCCCTCCCGGCAGGATCAAACTAATGAAAAACTGTTTTTT
CASSPSRQDQTNEKLFF
>TRBJ1-1|.|TRBV5-1|TRBD1
TGCGCCAGCAGCCGCGGACAGGGGAACACTGAAGCTTTCTTT
CASSRGQGNTEAFF
>TRBJ2-1|.|TRBV12-5|TRBD2
TGTGCTAGTGGCCGCCTAGCGGGGGACATTAATGAGCAGTTCTTC
CASGRLAGDINEQFF
>TRBJ2-1|.|TRBV9|TRBD2
TGTGCCAGCAGCGTAGAGCCTAGCGGGGGAGCAAATGAGCAGTTCTTC
CASSVEPSGGANEQFF
>TRBJ1-6|.|TRBV18|.
TGTGCCAGCTCACCAGGGGGCGCGGACATGGCCCTCCACTTT
CASSPGGADMALHF